The 18 T cell receptor beta chains presented below share a single source sample, sequenced in a study of T cell responses to AZD1222 COVID-19 vaccine. This table comes from immunoSEQ multiplex PCR, and its TCRdb copy is limited to in-frame clones, with some not included. This sample has about 110,000 clones, with about nine tenths found just once. The sequences come from peripheral blood, collected on day 0 of AZD1222 vaccination. These receptors came from an adult in good health.

The rearrangement joins TRBV10-3 to TRBJ1-2, with 11 bases aligning to TRBD1. CDR3 size: 15 residues. The trim removed 0 bases at V and 3 bases at J, leaving 0 bases unmatched. The germline CDR1 and CDR2 sequences are ENHRY and SYGVKD. The CDR3 DNA reads TGTGCCATCAGTGAGTCGGGACAGGGGGACTATGGCTACACCTTC. Its translation is CAISESGQGDYGYTF.

The rearrangement joins TRBV19 to TRBJ2-5; 7 bases are shared with TRBD1. Germline lookup yields CDR1 LNHDA and CDR2 SQIVND (reference sequence). The trim removed 5 bases at V and 5 bases at J, leaving 8 bases unmatched. CDR3 length: 14 amino acids. The CDR3 spells CASSGRGPGETQYF. In nucleotides, the CDR3 is TGTGCCAGTAGTGGAAGGGGGCCGGGGGAGACCCAGTACTTC.

This chain's CDR3 is CASTKEGFYGYTF. CDR3 DNA: TGTGCCAGCACCAAAGAAGGGTTCTATGGCTACACCTTC. This chain joins TRBV4-2 and TRBJ1-2; D uncertain. V dropped 7 bases and J dropped 4 bases, with 13 bases sitting between them. CDR1 LGHNA and CDR2 YNFKEQ come from the germline V gene. The CDR3 extends over 13 amino acids.

The rearrangement links TRBV7-9 to TRBJ2-5; 13 nucleotides agree with TRBD2. CDR3 length: 15 residues. The junction had 4 bases not matched to a gene; V was cut back by 5 bases and J by 4 bases. Germline lookup yields CDR1 SEHNR and CDR2 FQNEAQ (reference sequence). CDR3 residues: CASSPGLAGSETQYF. In DNA, the CDR3 is TGTGCCAGCAGCCCGGGACTAGCGGGGTCAGAGACCCAGTACTTC. Variable domain in full (rest from reference TRBV7-9 and TRBJ2-5): DTGVSQNPRHKITKRGQNVTFRCDPISEHNRLYWYRQTLGQGPEFLTYFQNEAQLEKSRLLSDRFSAERPKGSFSTLEIQRTEQGDSAMYLCASSPGLAGSETQYFGPGTRLLVL.

This chain links TRBV18 with TRBJ2-1; TRBD1 agrees at 7 bases. The CDR3 contains 16 residues. The germline V gene encodes CDR1 KGHSH and CDR2 LQKENI. V was clipped by 3 bases and J by 4 bases; unmatched bases: 9. The CDR3 reads CASSPTDRALYNEQFF. Here the CDR3 DNA reads TGTGCCAGCTCACCCACCGACAGGGCCCTTTACAATGAGCAGTTCTTC.

This chain links TRBV7-8 with TRBJ1-5; 7 nucleotides agree with TRBD1. The junction had 19 bases not matched to a gene; V was cut back by 5 bases and J by 0 bases. CDR1 and CDR2 from the germline V gene are SGHVS and FQNEAQ. The CDR3 is made up of 20 amino acids. CDR3 in amino acids: CASSHVQGTSEDYSNQPQHF. The CDR3 DNA reads as TGTGCCAGCAGCCATGTACAGGGGACATCGGAAGATTATAGCAATCAGCCCCAGCATTTT.

The chain employs TRBV28 and TRBJ1-3; 8 nucleotides agree with TRBD1. The CDR3 extends over 17 amino acids. Germline values: CDR1 MDHEN, CDR2 SYDVKM. The trim removed 5 bases at V and 3 bases at J, leaving 12 bases unmatched. CDR3 residues: CASSISPGQAVGNTIYF. CDR3 bases: TGTGCCAGCAGTATCTCACCGGGACAGGCGGTTGGAAACACCATATATTTT.

The chain combines TRBV2 with TRBJ1-4; a weak D match, TRBD1 (5 bases). Germline CDR1 is SNHLY and CDR2 is FYNNEI. V was pared by 6 bases and J by 6 bases, with 8 bases between. The CDR3 contains 12 residues. The CDR3 loop reads CASRQEDEKLFF. CDR3 nucleotide sequence: TGTGCCAGCAGACAGGAGGATGAAAAACTGTTTTTT.

The V call is TRBV30, the J call TRBJ2-7; a weak D match, TRBD1 (6 bases). V lost 0 bases to trimming and J lost 5 bases, with 17 bases between them. This CDR3 has 15 residues. Germline V lookup: CDR1 GTSNPN, CDR2 SVGIG (reference sequence). The CDR3 sequence: CAWSVGQGRAHEQYF. The CDR3 nucleotides read TGTGCCTGGAGTGTAGGGCAGGGGCGCGCCCACGAGCAGTACTTC.

This clone was observed once. The chain couples TRBV6-5 to TRBJ2-3; TRBD2 agrees at 9 bases. This CDR3 contains 14 residues. Germline V gene sequence: CDR1 MNHEY, CDR2 SVGAGI. V lost 8 bases and J lost 6; bases outside the gene matches: 9. As DNA, the CDR3 is TGTGCCAGCCAGCGGCGGGGGGGCCCCGATACGCAGTATTTT. This encodes CASQRRGGPDTQYF.

V and J are TRBV7-8 and TRBJ2-1; D ambiguous. The CDR3 runs to 14 residues. Trimming took off 5 bases at V and 13 bases at J, with 21 bases between the two ends. Germline loops: CDR1 SGHVS, CDR2 FQNEAQ. For the CDR3, the DNA is TGTGCCAGCAGCGCCGAATCAGTTGGGTTAGGCCAGTTCTTC. This sequence encodes CASSAESVGLGQFF.

This clone was detected only once. The genes are TRBV3-1 (or the pseudogene TRBV3-2) and TRBJ1-5; D possibly corresponds to TRBD1 (5 bases). The V end was cut by 8 bases, the J end by 4 bases, with 12 bases between. The V gene's germline CDR1 is LGHDT and CDR2 YNNKEL (reference sequence). CDR3 length: 13 residues. The CDR3 coding sequence is TGTGCCAGCTCCGGGGCATCTAATCAGCCCCAGCATTTT. Translated: CASSGASNQPQHF.

The rearrangement links TRBV29-1 to TRBJ1-5, with D perhaps TRBD1 (5 bases). V was trimmed by 4 bases and J by 1 base, leaving 8 bases between them. The germline gives CDR1 SQVTM, CDR2 ANQGSEA. The CDR3 covers 13 residues. The CDR3 sequence is CSVGGGSNQPQHF. For the CDR3, the DNA is TGCAGCGTTGGGGGGGGGAGCAATCAGCCCCAGCATTTT.

This clone has a handful of counts. The chain links TRBV4-3 to TRBJ2-7, with D perhaps matching TRBD1 (6 bases). The V end lost 0 bases, the J end lost 3 bases, and 15 bases lay between the germline ends. Germline CDR1 reads LGHNA; CDR2 reads YSLEER. The CDR3 is made up of 16 amino acids. In nucleotides, the CDR3 is TGCGCCAGCAGCCAAGACAGGGGTACGGAAGGCTACGAGCAGTACTTC. Residues: CASSQDRGTEGYEQYF.

V gene TRBV10-1 combines with J gene TRBJ2-2; 10 bases fit TRBD2. Germline V gene sequence: CDR1 WNHNN, CDR2 SYGVQD (reference sequence). The CDR3 contains 17 residues. J lost 1 base, V lost 3 bases, and 5 bases had no gene match. The CDR3 nucleotides read TGCGCCAGCAGTGAACCGGGACTAGCGAGGAACACCGGGGAGCTGTTTTTT. Its protein product is CASSEPGLARNTGELFF.

The chain employs TRBV4-1 and TRBJ2-7, with 8 bases that match TRBD2. Germline CDR1 reads MGHRA; CDR2 reads YSYEKL. This CDR3 is 19 amino acids long. The V segment lost 6 bases and the J segment 3 bases; nucleotides outside the gene matches: 22. The CDR3 loop reads CASSPGVAGSTSGVYEQYF. The CDR3 nucleotides are TGCGCCAGCAGTCCAGGAGTAGCAGGGAGCACTAGCGGTGTCTACGAGCAGTACTTC.

The rearrangement uses TRBV28 and TRBJ1-1; possible D gene TRBD1, 6 bases. Trimming left V 1 base short and J 4 bases short, with 16 bases between. The CDR3 has 16 residues. Germline V gene lookup returns CDR1 MDHEN and CDR2 SYDVKM. CDR3 in DNA: TGTGCCAGCAGTTTATTGGGTCAGGGGCTCGGCACTGAAGCTTTCTTT. This codes for CASSLLGQGLGTEAFF.

This clone was picked up a small number of times. This chain connects TRBV6-5 to TRBJ2-3; D is ambiguous. CDR3 length equals 15 residues. In germline, CDR1 is MNHEY, CDR2 SVGAGI. The V end lost 2 bases, the J end lost 3 bases, and 12 bases lay between the germline ends. The CDR3 coding sequence is TGTGCCAGCAGTTACCGGAATAGAGCTACAGATACGCAGTATTTT. It codes for CASSYRNRATDTQYF.